Sequencing of this T cell receptor (beta chain) was carried out in a study of T cells expressing NK-cell markers. About the study: The TCR beta repertoires were obtained from sorted CD3+CD56+NKG2C+, CD3+CD56+NKG2C- and CD3+CD56-NKG2C+ T cells. Whole-study results and caveats: These clonotypes, the leaders elsewhere, also led the CD3+CD56-NKG2C+ fraction in four donors.

The CDR3 runs to 16 residues. Germline CDR1 reads MNHEY; CDR2 reads SMNVEV (reference sequence). Comment on this clonotype: The antigen remains undetermined.

TCRdb reprocessed the 5' RACE reads and reports one entry per CDR3 protein, with no DNA. This sample's table has 450,000 to 600,000 distinct CDR3 sequences. The genes are TRBV27 and TRBJ2-1; TCRdb's D call, TRBD2, is unchecked because there is no DNA. This clonotype was sampled from a man aged 18-30 years in good health. Sequenced input: blood T cells: a sorted CD56 or NKG2C T cell subset, CD4+ or CD8+ T cells, or bulk PBMC T cells (not recorded which). The CDR3 spells CASSRKAGGPRNEQFF.